This paragraph covers one TCR beta chain sequence. Its antigen is still unknown. Clones were read by immunoSEQ multiplex PCR, and TCRdb kept only the in-frame ones, dropping some. The sample has approximately 2,000,000 clones, 93% seen once. Cells designated naive CD8 were CD45RO-negative and were positively selected for CCR7, with terminally differentiated effector memory CD45RA+ cells excluded. Among the donors, all were Caucasian adults who lived in Nashville, Tennessee. These data belong to a study of shared clonotypes between healthy human individuals. Findings and limits, study-wide: Among donors, clonotype sharing was expected to be affected by sequencing depth.

The clonotype originates from a man in his late teens or twenties in good health. Some clones in this sample may be carry-over from other donors' samples. The specimen sequenced was naive CD8+ T cells from PBMCs.

This CDR3 reads CASRFGLAGEENTGELFF. As DNA, the CDR3 is TGTGCCAGCAGATTCGGACTAGCGGGAGAGGAGAACACCGGGGAGCTGTTTTTT. The gene calls are TRBV11-1 and TRBJ2-2; 13 bases are shared with TRBD2. This CDR3 comprises 18 residues. The germline V gene has CDR1 SGHAT and CDR2 FQDESV (reference sequence). V trimming: 6 bases; J trimming: 1 base; junction bases outside the gene matches: 8.